This entry lists 16 T cell receptor beta chains sequenced from one sample in a study of OX40 agonist ivuxolimab in advanced cancers. The repertoire was sequenced with immunoSEQ multiplex PCR; TCRdb's copy has only in-frame clones and lacks some. The table shows over 35,000 clones, with 80% to 90% occurring only once. The sequencing used CD4+ or CD8+ T cells sorted from blood, collected in a trial of the OX40 agonist ivuxolimab. The receptors were gathered from an adult with an advanced solid tumor such as melanoma, head and neck, liver or kidney cancer.

This chain uses TRBV7-3 with TRBJ1-3, with TRBD1 as a possible D gene (6 bases). V was clipped by 5 bases and J by 2 bases, with 13 bases between them. The CDR3 length is 15 residues. The germline V gene has CDR1 SGHTA and CDR2 FQGTGA. The CDR3 region is CASSPTGSPGNTIYF. For the CDR3, the DNA is TGTGCCAGCAGCCCAACAGGGTCCCCTGGAAACACCATATATTTT.

This chain links TRBV11-3 with TRBJ2-1; 10 nucleotides match TRBD2. After removal of 4 bases from V and 2 bases from J, the junction contained 11 bases not matched to a gene. Germline CDR1 SGHNT, CDR2 YENEEA. This CDR3 contains 18 residues. The CDR3 here is CASSWGASGRVTYNEQFF. DNA of the CDR3: TGTGCCAGCAGCTGGGGGGCCAGCGGGAGGGTCACCTACAATGAGCAGTTCTTC. Based on the CDR3 plus reference TRBV11-3 and TRBJ2-1, the full variable domain is EAGVVQSPRYKIIEKKQPVAFWCNPISGHNTLYWYLQNLGQGPELLIRYENEEAVDDSQLPKDRFSAERLKGVDSTLKIQPAELGDSAVYLCASSWGASGRVTYNEQFFGPGTRLTVL.

The chain joins TRBV9 to TRBJ2-3, with no clear D. The germline CDR1 and CDR2 sequences are SGDLS and YYNGEE. The CDR3 consists of 14 residues. The V gene lost 7 bases and the J gene lost 6 bases, with 18 bases spanning the gap. For the CDR3, the DNA is TGTGCCAGCCAATCCTTAGGGTCTGAGGATACGCAGTATTTT. Protein product: CASQSLGSEDTQYF.

The DNA of the CDR3 is TGCAGCGCGGGAGGGACGGACACCATATATTTT. Translated: CSAGGTDTIYF. The J gene is TRBJ1-3, the V gene TRBV29-1; perhaps TRBD1 as D (5 bases). Germline CDR1 and CDR2: SQVTM and ANQGSEA. CDR3 length equals 11 residues. The germline V and J ends were trimmed by 7 bases and 8 bases, with 12 bases remaining between them.

This chain links TRBV7-9 with TRBJ2-2, with D perhaps TRBD2 (6 bases). Looked up from germline, CDR1 is SEHNR and CDR2 is FQNEAQ (reference sequence). This CDR3 is built from 17 residues. Trimming removed 4 bases from V and 0 bases from J, with 15 bases in between. The CDR3 loop is CASSSRREQTNTGELFF. The CDR3 DNA sequence: TGTGCCAGCAGCTCGAGGCGGGAACAGACGAACACCGGGGAGCTGTTTTTT.

This clone was picked up a small number of times. The chain has TRBV6-5 and TRBJ1-2; 7 bases align to TRBD1. V lost 2 bases and J lost 3; bases outside the gene matches: 6. The germline CDR1 and CDR2 sequences are MNHEY and SVGAGI. The CDR3 runs 15 residues. Here the CDR3 DNA reads TGTGCCAGCAGTTACCAGGGGGGCAGCGACTATGGCTACACCTTC. The encoded protein is CASSYQGGSDYGYTF.

This sequence joins TRBV9 and TRBJ1-1; 7 bases map to TRBD1. The CDR3 is 12 amino acids. Germline V gene data show CDR1 as SGDLS and CDR2 as YYNGEE. Trimming cost V 7 bases and J 8 bases; bases outside gene matches: 8. This chain's CDR3 is CASAVAGGEAFF. The DNA of the CDR3 is TGTGCCAGCGCCGTGGCAGGGGGGGAAGCTTTCTTT.

The chain links TRBV9 to TRBJ1-5; a weak D match, TRBD1 (5 bases). CDR3 length: 15 amino acids. Germline V gene data show CDR1 as SGDLS and CDR2 as YYNGEE. V was cut by 4 bases and J by 4 bases, with 15 bases left in between. CDR3 region: CASSLRGRANQPQHF. CDR3 sequence (DNA): TGTGCCAGCAGCCTAAGGGGCAGAGCAAATCAGCCCCAGCATTTT.

V gene TRBV27 combines with J gene TRBJ1-2, with 11 bases matching TRBD1. Germline CDR1 and CDR2: MNHEY and SMNVEV (reference sequence). The CDR3 contains 15 residues. The trim removed 5 bases at V and 4 bases at J, leaving 6 bases unmatched. The CDR3: CASSEDRGLSYGYTF. The CDR3 bases are TGTGCCAGCAGTGAGGACAGGGGGCTCTCCTATGGCTACACCTTC.

This chain connects TRBV11-2 to TRBJ1-5, with D perhaps TRBD1 (6 bases). Germline V gene lookup returns CDR1 SGHAT and CDR2 FQNNGV. The CDR3 is made up of 16 amino acids. Trimming removed 4 bases from V and 3 bases from J, with 16 bases in between. The CDR3 nucleotides read TGTGCCAGCAGCTCCGGGGGGGCACTCTCCAATCAGCCCCAGCATTTT. It yields the protein CASSSGGALSNQPQHF.

The chain carries TRBV21-1 and TRBJ2-3; the DNA was not used to check the table's D call, TRBD1. TRBV21-1 is assigned pseudogene status. The CDR3 spans 14 residues. In DNA form, the CDR3 reads TGTGCCAGCAGCGGCAGGGGGCAGTCAGATACGCAGTATTTT. Translated, it gives CASSGRGQSDTQYF.

The chain recombines TRBV7-9 with TRBJ2-1, with 10 positions matching TRBD2. Trimming at V came to 6 bases and at J to 4 bases, leaving 6 bases not matched to a gene. From germline, CDR1 is SEHNR and CDR2 FQNEAQ (reference sequence). The CDR3 runs to 15 residues. This CDR3 is CASSPSGSSYNEQFF. For the CDR3, the DNA is TGTGCCAGCAGTCCTAGCGGGAGTAGTTACAATGAGCAGTTCTTC.

This chain links TRBV5-6 with TRBJ1-3; D unresolved. Germline V gives CDR1 SGHDT, CDR2 YYEEEE. The CDR3 is made up of 17 amino acids. The V end was cut by 0 bases, the J end by 4 bases, with 17 bases between. CDR3 coding DNA: TGTGCCAGCAGCTTGGCTCCAACAGAAGCACCCGGAAACACCATATATTTT. It is translated as CASSLAPTEAPGNTIYF.

The V and J genes are TRBV4-3 and TRBJ2-5, with 8 bases matching TRBD1. The assigned J gene may be wrong: the sequence end matches TRBJ2-7 better. This CDR3 region has 13 residues. Germline V gene data show CDR1 as LGHNA and CDR2 as YSLEER. The DNA of the CDR3 is TGCGCCAGCAGCCCCGACAGGGGTTACGAGCAGTACTTC. Amino acids: CASSPDRGYEQYF.

Concerning this clone: This clone may be a read error of a much larger clone one base away. The identical CDR3 is also encoded by other nucleotide sequences in the sample. CDR3 DNA sequence: TGTGCCATCAGTGAGTCAATGGGGGCCCCAGATACGCAGTATTTT. Amino acid sequence: CAISESMGAPDTQYF. This chain uses TRBV10-3 with TRBJ2-3, with D possibly being TRBD1 (6 bases). CDR3 size: 15 residues. Germline CDR1 reads ENHRY; CDR2 reads SYGVKD. Trimming pared 0 bases from V and 4 bases from J, leaving 11 bases between.

The chain joins TRBV19 to TRBJ2-7, with D uncertain. Trimming left V 7 bases short and J 9 bases short, with 19 bases between. Germline lookup yields CDR1 LNHDA and CDR2 SQIVND (reference sequence). The CDR3 sequence is 13 residues long. The CDR3 here is CASKGSVRTRQYF. DNA for the CDR3: TGTGCCAGTAAGGGTTCAGTTCGTACGAGGCAGTACTTC.